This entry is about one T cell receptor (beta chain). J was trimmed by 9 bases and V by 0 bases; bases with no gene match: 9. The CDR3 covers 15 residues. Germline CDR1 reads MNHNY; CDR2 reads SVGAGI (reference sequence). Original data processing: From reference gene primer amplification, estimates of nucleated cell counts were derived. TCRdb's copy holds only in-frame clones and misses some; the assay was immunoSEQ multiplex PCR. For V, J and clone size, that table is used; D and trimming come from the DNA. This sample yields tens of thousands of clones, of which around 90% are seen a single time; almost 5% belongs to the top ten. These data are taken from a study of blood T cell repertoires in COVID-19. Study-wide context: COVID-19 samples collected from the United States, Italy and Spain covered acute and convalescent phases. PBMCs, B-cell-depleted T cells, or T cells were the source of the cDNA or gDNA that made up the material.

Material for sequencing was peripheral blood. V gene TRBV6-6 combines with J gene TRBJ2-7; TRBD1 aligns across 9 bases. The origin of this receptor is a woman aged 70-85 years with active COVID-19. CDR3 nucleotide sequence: TGTGCCAGCAGTTACTCGGGACAGGGTCTCGCGGGGCAGTACTTC. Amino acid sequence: CASSYSGQGLAGQYF.